The rows below give T cell receptor beta chains drawn from one sample of a study of blood T cell repertoires in COVID-19. Profiled with immunoSEQ multiplex PCR; TCRdb holds only in-frame clones, not every one. The table shows about 87,000 clones, with around 86% occurring only once. The source material was peripheral blood. These TCRs come from a woman in her 70s with acute or convalescent COVID-19. The CDR3 runs from the conserved cysteine through the conserved F or W. D genes are given only for firm matches. Clone size is given for some rows only: seen once, a few or many times, or a class if the clone is expanded.

size: NA
J: TRBJ1-2
V: TRBV28
D: NA
CDR3: CASSSSQENYGYTF
DNA: TGTGCCAGCAGTTCCTCACAAGAAAACTATGGCTACACCTTC

size: NA
J: TRBJ2-3
V: TRBV7-3
D: TRBD1
CDR3: CASSYTSGQADTQYF
DNA: TGTGCCAGCAGCTATACATCGGGACAGGCAGATACGCAGTATTTT

size: NA
J: TRBJ2-7
V: TRBV19
D: TRBD2
CDR3: CASSASGVSYEQYF
DNA: TGTGCCAGTAGTGCTAGCGGGGTCTCCTACGAGCAGTACTTC

size: NA
J: TRBJ2-7
V: TRBV6-2/TRBV6-3
D: TRBD1
CDR3: CASSSGQIYEQYF
DNA: TGTGCCAGCAGCTCGGGACAGATCTACGAGCAGTACTTC

size: NA
J: TRBJ1-6
V: TRBV28
D: NA
CDR3: CASTGQYSPLHF
DNA: TGTGCCAGCACCGGACAGTATTCACCCCTCCACTTT

size: NA
J: TRBJ2-3
V: TRBV7-3
D: NA
CDR3: CASSLKGSSTDTQYF
DNA: TGTGCCAGCAGCTTAAAAGGTAGCAGCACAGATACGCAGTATTTT

size: NA
J: TRBJ2-2
V: TRBV10-3
D: TRBD2
CDR3: CAIRAGGDTGELFF
DNA: TGTGCCATCCGCGCGGGGGGGGACACCGGGGAGCTGTTTTTT

size: NA
J: TRBJ1-1
V: TRBV9
D: TRBD1
CDR3: CASSRDRERNTEAFF
DNA: TGTGCCAGCAGCCGGGACAGGGAAAGGAACACTGAAGCTTTCTTT

size: once
J: TRBJ1-4
V: TRBV5-1
D: TRBD1
CDR3: CASSLGGTDEKLFF
DNA: TGCGCCAGCAGCTTGGGTGGGACAGACGAAAAACTGTTTTTT

size: NA
J: TRBJ1-1
V: TRBV29-1
D: NA
CDR3: CSAIARGEAFF
DNA: TGCAGCGCCATAGCTAGGGGTGAAGCTTTCTTT